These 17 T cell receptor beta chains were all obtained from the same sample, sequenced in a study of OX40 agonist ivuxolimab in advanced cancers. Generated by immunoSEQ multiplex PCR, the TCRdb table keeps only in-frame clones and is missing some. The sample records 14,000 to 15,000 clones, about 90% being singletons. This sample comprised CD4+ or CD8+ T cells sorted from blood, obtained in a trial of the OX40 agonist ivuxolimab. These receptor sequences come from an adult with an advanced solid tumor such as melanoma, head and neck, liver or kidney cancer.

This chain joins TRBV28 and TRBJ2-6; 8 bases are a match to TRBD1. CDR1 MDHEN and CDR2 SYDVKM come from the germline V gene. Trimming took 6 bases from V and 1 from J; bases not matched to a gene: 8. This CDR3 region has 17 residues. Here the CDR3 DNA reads TGTGCCAGCAGCTTTGCGACAGGGGTGTCTGGGGCCAACGTCCTGACTTTC. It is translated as CASSFATGVSGANVLTF.

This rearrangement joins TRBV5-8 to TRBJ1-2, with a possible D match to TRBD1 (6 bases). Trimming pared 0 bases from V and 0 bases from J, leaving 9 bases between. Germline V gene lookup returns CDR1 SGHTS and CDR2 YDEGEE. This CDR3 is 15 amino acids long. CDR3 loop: CASSLVGGPNYGYTF. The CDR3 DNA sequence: TGTGCCAGCAGCTTGGTAGGGGGACCTAACTATGGCTACACCTTC.

The DNA of the CDR3 is TGTGCCAGTTCAACAGGGAATGTAATGAACACTGAAGCTTTCTTT. It specifies CASSTGNVMNTEAFF. This sequence joins TRBV9 and TRBJ1-1; D is possibly TRBD1 (6 bases). The CDR3 is 15 residues long. Trimming took off 8 bases at V and 0 bases at J, with 17 bases between the two ends. Germline CDR1 is SGDLS and CDR2 is YYNGEE.

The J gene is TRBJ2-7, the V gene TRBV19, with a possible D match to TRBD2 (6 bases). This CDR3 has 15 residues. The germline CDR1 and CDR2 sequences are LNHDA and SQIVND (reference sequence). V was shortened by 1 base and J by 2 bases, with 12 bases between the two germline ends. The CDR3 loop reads CASSIGPGSTYEQYF. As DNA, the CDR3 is TGTGCCAGTAGTATAGGTCCCGGGAGTACCTACGAGCAGTACTTC.

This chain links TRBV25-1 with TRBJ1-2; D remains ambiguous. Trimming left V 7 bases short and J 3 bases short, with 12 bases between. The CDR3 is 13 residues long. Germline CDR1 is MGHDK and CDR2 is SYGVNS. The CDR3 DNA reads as TGTGCCAGCACGGGCCCACGGGACTATGGCTACACCTTC. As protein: CASTGPRDYGYTF.

CDR3 in amino acids: CASSPTTGSSYNSPLHF. Here the CDR3 DNA reads TGTGCCAGCAGCCCAACGACAGGGAGCTCCTATAATTCACCCCTCCACTTT. The chain joins TRBV7-9 to TRBJ1-6, with 7 bases lining up with TRBD1. CDR1 is SEHNR, CDR2 FQNEAQ, per germline (reference sequence). The CDR3 totals 17 residues. After removal of 5 bases from V and 0 bases from J, the junction contained 7 bases not matched to a gene.

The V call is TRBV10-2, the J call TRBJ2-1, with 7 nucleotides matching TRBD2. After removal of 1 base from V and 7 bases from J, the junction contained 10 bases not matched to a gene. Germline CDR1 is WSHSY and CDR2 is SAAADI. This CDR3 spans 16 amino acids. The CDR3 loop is CASSEFGGGPMNEQFF. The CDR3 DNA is TGCGCCAGCAGTGAGTTTGGGGGAGGGCCAATGAATGAGCAGTTCTTC.

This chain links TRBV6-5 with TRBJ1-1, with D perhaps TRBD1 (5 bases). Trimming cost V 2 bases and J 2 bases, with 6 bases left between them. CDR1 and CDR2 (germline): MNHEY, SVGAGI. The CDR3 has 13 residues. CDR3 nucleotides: TGTGCCAGCAGTTACGGGGGTAACACTGAAGCTTTCTTT. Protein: CASSYGGNTEAFF.

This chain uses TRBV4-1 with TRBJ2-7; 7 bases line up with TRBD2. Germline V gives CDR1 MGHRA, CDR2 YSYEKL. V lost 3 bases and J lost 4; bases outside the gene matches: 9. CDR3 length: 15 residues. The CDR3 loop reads CASSQEGEGVYEQYF. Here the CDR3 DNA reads TGCGCCAGCAGCCAGGAAGGGGAGGGAGTTTACGAGCAGTACTTC.

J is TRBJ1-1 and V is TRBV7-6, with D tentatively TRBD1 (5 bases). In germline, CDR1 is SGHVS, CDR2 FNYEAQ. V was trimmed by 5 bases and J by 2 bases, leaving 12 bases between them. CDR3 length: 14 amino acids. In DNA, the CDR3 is TGTGCCAGCAGCCCGGGGGAGGGAAACACTGAAGCTTTCTTT. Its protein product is CASSPGEGNTEAFF.

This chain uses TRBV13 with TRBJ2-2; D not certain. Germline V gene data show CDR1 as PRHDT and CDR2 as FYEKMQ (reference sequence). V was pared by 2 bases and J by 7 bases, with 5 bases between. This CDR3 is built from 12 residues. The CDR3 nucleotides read TGTGCCAGCAGCTTAAAGGTCGGGGAGCTGTTTTTT. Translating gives CASSLKVGELFF.

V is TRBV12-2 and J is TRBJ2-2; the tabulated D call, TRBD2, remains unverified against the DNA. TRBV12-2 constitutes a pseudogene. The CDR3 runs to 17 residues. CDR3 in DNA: TGTGCAAGTCACTTCCGAGGACTAGCGGGGCCCGCCGGGGAGCTGTTTTTT. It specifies CASHFRGLAGPAGELFF.

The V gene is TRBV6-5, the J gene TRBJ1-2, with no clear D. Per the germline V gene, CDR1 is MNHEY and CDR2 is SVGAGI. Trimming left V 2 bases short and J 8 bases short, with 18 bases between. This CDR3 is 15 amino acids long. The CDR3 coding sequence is TGTGCCAGCAGTTACGGCTCCGGCGGCTTAGTCGGCTACACCTTC. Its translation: CASSYGSGGLVGYTF.

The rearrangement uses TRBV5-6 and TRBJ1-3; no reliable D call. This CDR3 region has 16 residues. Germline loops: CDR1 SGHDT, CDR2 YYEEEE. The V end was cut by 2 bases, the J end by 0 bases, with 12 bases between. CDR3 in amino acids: CASSFADLPSGNTIYF. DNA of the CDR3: TGTGCCAGCAGCTTCGCGGACTTGCCCTCTGGAAACACCATATATTTT.

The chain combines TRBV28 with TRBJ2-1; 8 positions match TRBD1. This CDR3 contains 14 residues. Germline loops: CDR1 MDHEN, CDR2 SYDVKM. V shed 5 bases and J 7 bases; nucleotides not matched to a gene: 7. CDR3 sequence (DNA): TGTGCCAGCAGTCCCCTGGACAGGGAAAATGAGCAGTTCTTC. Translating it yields CASSPLDRENEQFF.

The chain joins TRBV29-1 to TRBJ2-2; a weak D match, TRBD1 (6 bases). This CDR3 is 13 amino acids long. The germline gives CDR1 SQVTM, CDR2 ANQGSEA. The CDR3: CTAGTPNTGELFF. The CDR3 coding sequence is TGCACCGCCGGGACACCTAACACCGGGGAGCTGTTTTTT.

The CDR3 sequence is CASSLSGWALEQYF. The CDR3, as DNA: TGTGCCAGCAGTTTATCGGGATGGGCTTTAGAGCAGTACTTC. The chain recombines TRBV28 with TRBJ2-7; the D gene is possibly TRBD2 (5 bases). The CDR3 has 14 amino acids. V lost 1 base and J lost 7, with 14 bases in between. Looked up from germline, CDR1 is MDHEN and CDR2 is SYDVKM.